These 2 T cell receptor beta chains share one sample of origin, sequenced in a study of beta chain features in type 1 diabetes. Study observations and caveats: There was a moderate but significant shortening of TCRB CDR3s in all four CD4+ subsets of Type 1 diabetes patients.

The sequenced template was cDNA made from the entire isolated RNA. The method was immunoSEQ multiplex PCR; TCRdb's version includes in-frame clones alone and lacks a portion of them. The profile shows 150,000 to 200,000 clones, roughly 7.1% of them singletons. Their specific antigens are unknown. Input material: central memory CD4+ T cells from blood. All receptors derive from a woman between 35 and 50 years old with type 1 diabetes.

The rearrangement links TRBV7-2 to TRBJ2-5; 10 nucleotides agree with TRBD2. The CDR3 length is 17 residues. Germline values: CDR1 SGHTA, CDR2 FQGNSA. Unmatched junction bases numbered 13, after V lost 5 bases and J lost 4 bases. The CDR3 is CASSLTRRSGGGETQYF. In DNA form, the CDR3 reads TGTGCCAGCAGCCTGACCCGAAGGAGCGGGGGGGGAGAGACCCAGTACTTC.

This sequence joins TRBV25-1 and TRBJ1-2; 9 bases match TRBD1. Trimming removed 7 bases from V and 7 bases from J; junction bases left unmatched: 7. Germline lookup yields CDR1 MGHDK and CDR2 SYGVNS. The length of the CDR3 is 13 residues. CDR3 sequence: CASKGQGRGGYTF. CDR3 bases: TGTGCCAGCAAAGGACAGGGGAGAGGTGGCTACACCTTC.